The 17 T cell receptor beta chains reported below all come from one sample, sequenced in a study of T cell responses to AZD1222 COVID-19 vaccine (dated by TCRdb to the early 2020s). The time point label for this specimen denotes: about 28 days (+/-7) after the second vaccine dose. Libraries were constructed by the immunoSEQ multiplex PCR assay. Drawn from immuneACCESS, this table holds only the in-frame rearrangements with V and J called that TCRdb kept. Clones are partly lost; checked studies trace under half to an unresolved V gene and leave the rest unexplained. In all, the sample holds about 160,000 clones, and over 75% of those were seen once. Together, the top ten hold roughly 3.1% of the sample. The specimen comprised peripheral blood, sampled 28 days after the second AZD1222 dose. All receptors come from an adult who received the AZD1222 COVID-19 vaccine.

The CDR3 protein is CASSLGTAQETQYF. CDR3 coding DNA: TGCGCCAGCAGCTTGGGGACCGCCCAAGAGACCCAGTACTTC. The chain links TRBV5-1 to TRBJ2-5; D unresolved. CDR1 is SGHRS, CDR2 YFSETQ, per germline. The V end lost 0 bases, the J end lost 1 base, and 7 bases lay between the germline ends. The CDR3 spans 14 residues.

This sequence joins TRBV24-1 and TRBJ2-1; D unresolved. Germline V gene sequence: CDR1 KGHDR, CDR2 SFDVKD. CDR3 length equals 13 residues. V was clipped by 3 bases and J by 7 bases, with 9 bases between them. CDR3 sequence reads: CATSDLVANEQFF. CDR3 bases: TGTGCCACCAGTGATCTGGTGGCGAATGAGCAGTTCTTC.

The DNA for the CDR3 is TGCGCCAGCAGCCAAGAGGGGACACATTATGGCTACACCTTC. Translated: CASSQEGTHYGYTF. The rearrangement links TRBV4-1 to TRBJ1-2; TRBD1 is a possible D gene (6 bases). V gave up 0 bases and J gave up 5 bases, with 10 bases separating them. Germline V CDR1 and CDR2: MGHRA, YSYEKL. The CDR3 runs 14 residues.

V and J are TRBV11-2 and TRBJ2-1; TRBD2 matches 8 bases. J gave up 5 bases and V 1 base, and 7 bases lay outside the gene matches. The CDR3 runs 16 residues. From germline, CDR1 is SGHAT and CDR2 FQNNGV. The CDR3 region has the DNA TGTGCCAGCAGCTTAGTAAGTGTCGGGAGGGACAATGAGCAGTTCTTC. Translated: CASSLVSVGRDNEQFF.

The chain links TRBV27 to TRBJ1-4; no firm D call. Germline V lookup: CDR1 MNHEY, CDR2 SMNVEV (reference sequence). The germline V and J ends were trimmed by 0 bases and 8 bases, with 7 bases remaining between them. The CDR3 extends over 13 amino acids. The CDR3 region has the DNA TGTGCCAGCAGTTTATCAGGGTGGGAAAAACTGTTTTTT. Protein: CASSLSGWEKLFF. Using reference TRBV27 and TRBJ1-4 for the parts outside the CDR3, the full variable domain is EAQVTQNPRYLITVTGKKLTVTCSQNMNHEYMSWYRQDPGLGLRQIYYSMNVEVTDKGDVPEGYKVSRKEKRNFPLILESPSPNQTSLYFCASSLSGWEKLFFGSGTQLSVL.

The chain couples TRBV6-5 to TRBJ1-1; no definite D call. V was trimmed by 10 bases and J by 1 base, leaving 7 bases between them. There are 11 residues in the CDR3. Germline V gives CDR1 MNHEY, CDR2 SVGAGI. In DNA, the CDR3 is TGTGCCATCGGAAAGAACACTGAAGCTTTCTTT. It yields the protein CAIGKNTEAFF.

The chain is built from TRBV10-2 and TRBJ2-7; unclear D gene. The CDR3 loop spans 11 amino acids. The germline CDR1 and CDR2 sequences are WSHSY and SAAADI. Trimming took off 7 bases at V and 7 bases at J, with 11 bases between the two ends. CDR3: CASNLQGEQYF. In DNA, the CDR3 is TGCGCCAGCAATCTTCAAGGGGAGCAGTACTTC.

The chain couples TRBV7-2 to TRBJ2-1; D is perhaps TRBD1 (5 bases). Trimming took off 6 bases at V and 8 bases at J, with 14 bases between the two ends. This CDR3 is built from 13 residues. Looked up from germline, CDR1 is SGHTA and CDR2 is FQGNSA. The CDR3 protein is CASSYGHRDEQFF. In DNA, the CDR3 is TGTGCCAGCAGTTACGGACACCGTGATGAGCAGTTCTTC.

The rearrangement joins TRBV27 to TRBJ1-1; the D is unclear. CDR1 is MNHEY, CDR2 SMNVEV, per germline (reference sequence). The CDR3 is made up of 14 amino acids. The V and J ends lost 5 bases and 0 bases respectively, with 10 bases between them. As DNA, the CDR3 is TGTGCCAGCAGTATGGCAGTCATGAACACTGAAGCTTTCTTT. Protein product: CASSMAVMNTEAFF.

This rearrangement joins TRBV3-1 (or the pseudogene TRBV3-2) to TRBJ2-2, with D maybe TRBD2 (5 bases). CDR1 and CDR2 from the germline V gene are LGHDT and YNNKEL (reference sequence). Trimming removed 4 bases at V and 8 bases at J, with 11 bases between. The CDR3 totals 13 residues. As DNA, the CDR3 is TGTGCCAGCAGCCTTCTCTCGGGGGGGGAGCTGTTTTTT. This sequence encodes CASSLLSGGELFF.

This chain uses TRBV6-1 with TRBJ1-1; D is undetermined. Trimming stripped 3 bases from V and 3 bases from J, with 5 bases between. The CDR3 length is 12 residues. Germline V gene data show CDR1 as MNHNS and CDR2 as SASEGT. The CDR3, as DNA: TGTGCCAGCAGTGAGGCGTACACTGAAGCTTTCTTT. Residues: CASSEAYTEAFF.

The chain uses TRBV10-3 and TRBJ1-1; tentatively, D is TRBD1 (6 bases). Germline CDR1 is ENHRY and CDR2 is SYGVKD. This CDR3 contains 14 residues. Between the trimmed V and J ends, which lost 9 bases and 6 bases, there was a span of 20 bases. The CDR3 spells CAMRDNRVDAEAFF. Written as DNA, the CDR3 is TGTGCCATGAGGGACAATCGGGTGGACGCTGAAGCTTTCTTT.

The chain couples TRBV18 to TRBJ2-2, with D unclear. Trimming took 3 bases from V and 2 from J, leaving 7 bases between them. Germline loops: CDR1 KGHSH, CDR2 LQKENI. The CDR3 has 14 residues. In nucleotides, the CDR3 is TGTGCCAGCTCACCTCAGAGTAACACCGGGGAGCTGTTTTTT. Its protein is CASSPQSNTGELFF.

The V call is TRBV7-8, the J call TRBJ1-2; 7 bases are shared with TRBD1. Trimming took 2 bases from V and 2 from J; bases not matched to a gene: 8. The CDR3 has 16 residues. Germline CDR1 SGHVS, CDR2 FQNEAQ. CDR3 in amino acids: CASSLRPGQINYGYTF. CDR3 DNA sequence: TGTGCCAGCAGCTTAAGGCCGGGACAGATCAACTATGGCTACACCTTC.

The CDR3 loop reads CASSELLAGGLTFF. The CDR3 DNA reads TGTGCCAGCAGTGAATTATTGGCAGGGGGCCTGACTTTCTTT. J is TRBJ1-1 and V is TRBV25-1, with 8 bases matching TRBD1. Trimming at V came to 1 base and at J to 12 bases, leaving 10 bases not matched to a gene. In germline, CDR1 is MGHDK, CDR2 SYGVNS. The CDR3 sequence is 14 residues long.

This clone has just one count. The chain links TRBV29-1 to TRBJ2-7, with 15 bases that match TRBD2. CDR1 and CDR2 from the germline V gene are SQVTM and ANQGSEA. V lost 7 bases, J lost 1 base, and 2 bases stayed unmatched. This CDR3 is 14 amino acids long. As DNA, the CDR3 is TGCAGCGGGGGGACTAGCGGGAGGTCCTACGAGCAGTACTTC. It translates to CSGGTSGRSYEQYF.

The rearrangement links TRBV4-1 to TRBJ1-2; no definite D call. Germline CDR1 MGHRA, CDR2 YSYEKL. The V end lost 4 bases, the J end lost 1 base, and 10 bases lay between the germline ends. This CDR3 has 14 amino acids. The CDR3 region has the DNA TGCGCCAGCAGCCCGGACGGGCTTAACTATGGCTACACCTTC. Translated, it gives CASSPDGLNYGYTF.